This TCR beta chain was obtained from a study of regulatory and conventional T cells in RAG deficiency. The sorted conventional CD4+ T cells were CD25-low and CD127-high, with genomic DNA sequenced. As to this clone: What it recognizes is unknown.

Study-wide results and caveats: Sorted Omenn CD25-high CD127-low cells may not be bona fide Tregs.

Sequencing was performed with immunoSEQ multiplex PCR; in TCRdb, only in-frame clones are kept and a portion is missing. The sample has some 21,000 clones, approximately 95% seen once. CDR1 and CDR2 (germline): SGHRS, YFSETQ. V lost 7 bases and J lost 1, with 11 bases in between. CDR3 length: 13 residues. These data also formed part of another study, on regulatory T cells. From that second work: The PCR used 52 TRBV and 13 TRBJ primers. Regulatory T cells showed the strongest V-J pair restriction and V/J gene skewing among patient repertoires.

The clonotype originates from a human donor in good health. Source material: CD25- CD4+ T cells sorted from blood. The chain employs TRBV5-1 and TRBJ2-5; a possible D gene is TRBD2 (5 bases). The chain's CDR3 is CASRGGLQETQYF. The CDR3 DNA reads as TGCGCCAGCCGGGGTGGGCTCCAAGAGACCCAGTACTTC.